The 24 T cell receptor beta chains presented below share a single source sample, sequenced in a study of blood T cell repertoires in COVID-19 (TCRdb year 2020). To prepare the library, the immunoSEQ multiplex PCR assay was applied. This is the immuneACCESS table as TCRdb keeps it, with only in-frame sequences that have V and J called. A part of the clones is gone; compared with another copy, unresolved V genes explain less than half, and the rest is unexplained. The sample table records 170,000 or so clones; 80% to 85% of these occur just once. The ten largest make up roughly an eighth of the sample. The sequenced material came from peripheral blood. The source is a man aged 18 to 29 with active or convalescent COVID-19.

There are a few counts of this clone. The chain combines TRBV7-2 with TRBJ2-3; 11 nucleotides align to TRBD2. V lost 3 bases to trimming and J lost 6 bases; unmatched junction nucleotides: 8. Germline loops: CDR1 SGHTA, CDR2 FQGNSA. There are 16 residues in the CDR3. CDR3 in DNA: TGTGCCAGCAGCTTGGGGACTAGCGGCCGCTGGGATACGCAGTATTTT. Amino acid sequence: CASSLGTSGRWDTQYF.

CDR3 nucleotide sequence: TGCGCCAGCAGCCAAGAAGGTAACAAGGAGGGCTATGGCTACACCTTC. Its protein is CASSQEGNKEGYGYTF. This chain connects TRBV4-3 to TRBJ1-2, with D hard to call. V was trimmed by 0 bases and J by 4 bases, leaving 15 bases between them. Germline V gives CDR1 LGHNA, CDR2 YSLEER. This CDR3 region has 16 residues.

Concerning this clone itself: The same CDR3 is also encoded by other DNA sequences in this sample. The chain has TRBV19 and TRBJ1-5; 10 bases align to TRBD1. Trimming removed 7 bases from V and 2 bases from J; junction bases left unmatched: 2. This CDR3 region has 14 residues. Germline V CDR1 and CDR2: LNHDA, SQIVND (reference sequence). The CDR3 reads CASTGTGGNQPQHF. DNA for the CDR3: TGTGCCAGTACCGGGACAGGGGGCAATCAGCCCCAGCATTTT.

The table lists this clone with a count of one. V usage is TRBV19 and J usage is TRBJ2-1, with 7 nucleotides matching TRBD1. The CDR3 runs 15 residues. V dropped 4 bases and J dropped 0; count of bases not matched to a gene: 3. CDR1 is LNHDA, CDR2 SQIVND, per germline (reference sequence). Here the CDR3 DNA reads TGTGCCAGTAGTACCGACAGGGACTCCTACAATGAGCAGTTCTTC. Translating gives CASSTDRDSYNEQFF.

The chain carries TRBV18 and TRBJ1-2; tentatively, D is TRBD1 (6 bases). The CDR3 is 14 amino acids. With 2 bases removed from V and 1 base from J, the gap between germline ends came to 8 bases. Germline CDR1 is KGHSH and CDR2 is LQKENI. In nucleotides, the CDR3 is TGTGCCAGCTCACCAACGGACAGTAACTATGGCTACACCTTC. As protein: CASSPTDSNYGYTF.

V gene TRBV4-1 combines with J gene TRBJ2-5; possibly TRBD2 for D (5 bases). The germline V and J ends were trimmed by 3 bases and 5 bases, with 10 bases remaining between them. The CDR3 totals 13 residues. Germline CDR1 MGHRA, CDR2 YSYEKL. The CDR3 sequence: CASSQLRGETQYF. In DNA form, the CDR3 reads TGCGCCAGCAGCCAGTTAAGAGGGGAGACCCAGTACTTC.

The gene calls are TRBV18 and TRBJ2-3; TRBD2 matches 8 bases. This CDR3 has 16 amino acids. V was clipped by 3 bases and J by 6 bases; unmatched bases: 11. The germline V gene has CDR1 KGHSH and CDR2 LQKENI. CDR3 sequence: CASSPLLAAPGDTQYF. The DNA of the CDR3 is TGTGCCAGCTCACCCCTACTAGCGGCACCAGGGGATACGCAGTATTTT.

This sequence joins TRBV5-1 and TRBJ2-3, with D perhaps matching TRBD1 (5 bases). The CDR3 loop spans 16 amino acids. Per germline, CDR1 SGHRS and CDR2 YFSETQ. Trimming pared 2 bases from V and 3 bases from J, leaving 16 bases between. The CDR3 nucleotides read TGCGCCAGCAGCTTATTGGCTTGGGGCGAGACAGATACGCAGTATTTT. Its translation is CASSLLAWGETDTQYF.

This chain links TRBV13 with TRBJ2-3; possible D gene TRBD2, 6 bases. The V end lost 7 bases, the J end lost 1 base, and 15 bases lay between the germline ends. This CDR3 contains 15 residues. The germline gives CDR1 PRHDT, CDR2 FYEKMQ (reference sequence). Here the CDR3 DNA reads TGTGCCAGCACCCTACGGAGGGACGGCACAGATACGCAGTATTTT. Its translation is CASTLRRDGTDTQYF.

V and J are TRBV24-1 and TRBJ1-5, with TRBD1 as a possible D gene (5 bases). There are 15 residues in the CDR3. Germline CDR1 reads KGHDR; CDR2 reads SFDVKD. With 7 bases removed from V and 3 bases from J, the gap between germline ends came to 15 bases. CDR3 coding DNA: TGTGCCACCAGCGCACCGGGACTGATCAATCAGCCCCAGCATTTT. Its protein product is CATSAPGLINQPQHF.

This clone was observed a few times. The chain is built from TRBV7-9 and TRBJ1-4; 9 bases are shared with TRBD1. The CDR3 sequence is 16 residues long. The ends lost 8 bases at V and 8 bases at J; junction bases unmatched: 15. The germline CDR1 and CDR2 sequences are SEHNR and FQNEAQ (reference sequence). The chain's CDR3 is CASGRTGERLGEKLFF. The DNA of the CDR3 is TGTGCCAGCGGCCGGACAGGGGAGAGGCTCGGGGAAAAACTGTTTTTT.

V gene TRBV10-3 combines with J gene TRBJ2-7; 9 bases are shared with TRBD1. Per germline, CDR1 ENHRY and CDR2 SYGVKD. Unmatched junction bases numbered 8, after V lost 4 bases and J lost 7 bases. The length of the CDR3 is 14 residues. CDR3 in amino acids: CAISGGTGIDEQYF. The CDR3 DNA reads TGTGCCATCAGTGGCGGGACAGGGATTGATGAGCAGTACTTC.

The chain couples TRBV19 to TRBJ1-4; D remains ambiguous. This CDR3 region has 14 residues. Trimming cost V 6 bases and J 8 bases, with 16 bases left between them. Germline V lookup: CDR1 LNHDA, CDR2 SQIVND (reference sequence). The CDR3 sequence: CASRESRGREKLFF. The CDR3 DNA reads as TGTGCCAGTAGAGAATCTCGGGGTCGGGAAAAACTGTTTTTT.

The rearrangement links TRBV20-1 to TRBJ2-1; no clear D. This CDR3 spans 11 amino acids. The germline CDR1 and CDR2 sequences are DFQATT and SNEGSKA (reference sequence). Trimming stripped 0 bases from V and 15 bases from J, with 12 bases between. The CDR3 sequence: CSARDRWQLFF. The CDR3, as DNA: TGCAGTGCTAGAGATCGATGGCAGTTGTTCTTC.

The V and J genes are TRBV19 and TRBJ2-2; no clear D. There are 12 residues in the CDR3. Trimming took 6 bases from V and 6 from J, leaving 8 bases between them. Germline V gene sequence: CDR1 LNHDA, CDR2 SQIVND (reference sequence). The CDR3 here is CASRDIAGELFF. The DNA for the CDR3 is TGTGCCAGTAGAGACATCGCCGGGGAGCTGTTTTTT.

The genes are TRBV30 and TRBJ2-7; 8 nucleotides match TRBD2. Germline CDR1 and CDR2: GTSNPN and SVGIG (reference sequence). The CDR3 loop spans 14 amino acids. Germline trimming cut 4 bases from V and 2 bases from J; bases unmatched to any gene: 7. The CDR3 reads CAWKPGRGPYEQYF. CDR3 nucleotide sequence: TGTGCCTGGAAACCCGGGAGGGGACCCTACGAGCAGTACTTC.

This chain joins TRBV7-2 and TRBJ2-2, with TRBD2 matching 7 bases. This CDR3 spans 17 amino acids. Trimming cost V 1 base and J 6 bases; bases outside gene matches: 11. Germline V lookup: CDR1 SGHTA, CDR2 FQGNSA. The CDR3 nucleotides are TGTGCCAGCAGCTTAGGGGTCGCAGGAGCGGGGCCCGGGGAGCTGTTTTTT. This codes for CASSLGVAGAGPGELFF.

V usage is TRBV6-4 and J usage is TRBJ2-1; 13 nucleotides align to TRBD2. Looked up from germline, CDR1 is MRHNA and CDR2 is SNTAGT. Trimming took 6 bases from V and 5 from J; bases not matched to a gene: 7. The CDR3 has 16 amino acids. The CDR3 DNA reads as TGTGCCAGCAGCCCTCACGGGACTAGCGGGGACAATGAGCAGTTCTTC. Translating it yields CASSPHGTSGDNEQFF.

The V gene is TRBV24-1, the J gene TRBJ1-5, with D unresolved. The CDR3 sequence is 14 residues long. V was trimmed by 6 bases and J by 3 bases, leaving 11 bases between them. Germline values: CDR1 KGHDR, CDR2 SFDVKD. This CDR3 is CATSPAGNNQPQHF. The CDR3 bases are TGTGCCACCAGTCCCGCGGGTAACAATCAGCCCCAGCATTTT.

Note on this clone: The same CDR3 can be traced to other DNA sequences in this sample. The chain couples TRBV4-2 to TRBJ2-1; 7 bases agree with TRBD2. With V trimmed by 4 bases and J by 0 bases, 3 bases remained unmatched. The CDR3 is 15 residues long. Per germline, CDR1 LGHNA and CDR2 YNFKEQ. The CDR3 DNA is TGTGCCAGCAGCCCTAGCGGAAGCTCCTACAATGAGCAGTTCTTC. This gives the protein CASSPSGSSYNEQFF.

The gene calls are TRBV3-1 (or the pseudogene TRBV3-2) and TRBJ2-3; TRBD1 aligns across 9 bases. This CDR3 spans 15 amino acids. CDR1 is LGHDT and CDR2 is YNNKEL in the germline V gene (reference sequence). V lost 5 bases, J lost 7 bases, and 10 bases stayed unmatched. CDR3 sequence reads: CASSDLGQGMNTQYF. The CDR3 DNA sequence: TGTGCCAGCAGCGACCTCGGACAGGGGATGAATACGCAGTATTTT.

The rearrangement joins TRBV5-1 to TRBJ1-5; D uncertain. Deletions cut 0 bases from V and 4 bases from J, with 8 bases between. The CDR3 runs 14 residues. Germline V gives CDR1 SGHRS, CDR2 YFSETQ. The CDR3 region has the DNA TGCGCCAGCAGCTTGGTAGCGGGAAATCAGCCCCAGCATTTT. Its translation: CASSLVAGNQPQHF.

This chain links TRBV19 with TRBJ1-3, with TRBD1 matching over 7 bases. Germline V CDR1 and CDR2: LNHDA, SQIVND (reference sequence). The length of the CDR3 is 15 residues. Losses at the gene ends were 5 bases for V and 3 bases for J; bases not matched to a gene: 7. The CDR3 region is CASSSQGQHGNTIYF. Written as DNA, the CDR3 is TGTGCCAGTAGTTCCCAGGGACAGCATGGAAACACCATATATTTT.

In its sample, this clone was seen once. The V and J genes are TRBV19 and TRBJ2-6; D is possibly TRBD1 (6 bases). CDR1 is LNHDA, CDR2 SQIVND, per germline (reference sequence). This CDR3 is built from 15 residues. Trimming stripped 5 bases from V and 2 bases from J, with 10 bases between. The CDR3 DNA reads as TGTGCCAGTAGTTCCCACAGGGCTGGGGCCAACGTCCTGACTTTC. It translates to CASSSHRAGANVLTF.